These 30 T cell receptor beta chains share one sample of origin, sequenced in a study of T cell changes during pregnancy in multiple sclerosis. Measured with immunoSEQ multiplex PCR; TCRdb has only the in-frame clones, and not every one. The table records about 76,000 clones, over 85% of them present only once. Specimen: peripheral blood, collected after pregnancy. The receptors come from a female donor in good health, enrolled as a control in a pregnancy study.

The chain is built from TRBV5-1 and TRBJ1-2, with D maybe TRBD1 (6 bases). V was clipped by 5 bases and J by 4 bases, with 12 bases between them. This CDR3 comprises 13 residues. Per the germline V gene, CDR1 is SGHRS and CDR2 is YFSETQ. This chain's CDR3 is CASRDSAIYGYTF. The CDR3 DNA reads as TGCGCCAGCAGGGACAGCGCAATCTATGGCTACACCTTC.

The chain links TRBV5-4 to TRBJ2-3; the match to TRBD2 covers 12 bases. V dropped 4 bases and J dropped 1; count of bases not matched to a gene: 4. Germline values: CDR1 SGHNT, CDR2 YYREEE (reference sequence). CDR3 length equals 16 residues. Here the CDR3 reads CASSLRLAGGTDTQYF. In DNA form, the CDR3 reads TGTGCCAGCAGCCTAAGACTAGCGGGAGGCACAGATACGCAGTATTTT.

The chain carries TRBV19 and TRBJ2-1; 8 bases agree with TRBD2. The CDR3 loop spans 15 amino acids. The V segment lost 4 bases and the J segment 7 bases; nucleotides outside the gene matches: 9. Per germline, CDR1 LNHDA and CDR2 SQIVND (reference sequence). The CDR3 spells CASSRREVAGNEQFF. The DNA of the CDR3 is TGTGCCAGTAGTAGAAGGGAGGTAGCGGGGAATGAGCAGTTCTTC.

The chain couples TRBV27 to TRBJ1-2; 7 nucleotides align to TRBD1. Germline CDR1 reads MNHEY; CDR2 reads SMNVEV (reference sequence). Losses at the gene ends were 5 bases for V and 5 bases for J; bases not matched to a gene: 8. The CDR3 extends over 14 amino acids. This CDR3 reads CASSPRQGPYGYTF. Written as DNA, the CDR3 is TGTGCCAGCAGTCCGAGACAGGGTCCATATGGCTACACCTTC.

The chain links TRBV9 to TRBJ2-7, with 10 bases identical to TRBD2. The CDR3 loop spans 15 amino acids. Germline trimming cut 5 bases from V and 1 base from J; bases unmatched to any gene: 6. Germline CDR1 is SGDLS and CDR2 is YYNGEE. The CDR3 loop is CASSATSGISYEQYF. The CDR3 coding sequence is TGTGCCAGCAGTGCCACTAGCGGGATTTCCTACGAGCAGTACTTC.

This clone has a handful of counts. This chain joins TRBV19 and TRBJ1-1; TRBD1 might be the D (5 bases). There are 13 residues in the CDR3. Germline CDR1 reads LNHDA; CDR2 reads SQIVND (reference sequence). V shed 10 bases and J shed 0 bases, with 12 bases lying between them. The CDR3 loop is CATIDRVNTEAFF. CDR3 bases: TGTGCCACCATCGACAGAGTGAACACTGAAGCTTTCTTT.

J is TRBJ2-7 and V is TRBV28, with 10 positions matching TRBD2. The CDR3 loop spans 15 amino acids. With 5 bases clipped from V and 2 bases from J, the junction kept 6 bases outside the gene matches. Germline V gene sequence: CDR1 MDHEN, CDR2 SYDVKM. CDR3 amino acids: CASSTAGGLPYEQYF. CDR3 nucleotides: TGTGCCAGCAGTACAGCGGGGGGGCTCCCCTACGAGCAGTACTTC.

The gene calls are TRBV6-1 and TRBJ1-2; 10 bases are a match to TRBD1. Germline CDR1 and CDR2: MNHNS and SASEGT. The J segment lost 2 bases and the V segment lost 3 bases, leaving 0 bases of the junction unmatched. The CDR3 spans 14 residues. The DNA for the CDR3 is TGTGCCAGCAGTGAGGGACAGGGGAACTATGGCTACACCTTC. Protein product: CASSEGQGNYGYTF.

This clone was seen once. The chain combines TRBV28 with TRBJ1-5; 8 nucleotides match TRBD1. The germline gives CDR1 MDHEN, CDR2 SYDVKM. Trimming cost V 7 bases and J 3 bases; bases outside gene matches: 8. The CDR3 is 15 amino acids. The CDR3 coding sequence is TGTGCCAGCACCAAGACAGGGGTGAACAATCAGCCCCAGCATTTT. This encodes CASTKTGVNNQPQHF.

The CDR3 is CASSRVEMSTDTQYF. CDR3 nucleotide sequence: TGTGCCAGCAGTCGGGTGGAGATGAGCACAGATACGCAGTATTTT. V usage is TRBV5-6 and J usage is TRBJ2-3; the D is unclear. The CDR3 loop spans 15 amino acids. With 5 bases removed from V and 0 bases from J, the gap between germline ends came to 13 bases. The V gene's germline CDR1 is SGHDT and CDR2 YYEEEE. The variable domain in full, completed from reference TRBV5-6 and TRBJ2-3, reads DAGVTQSPTHLIKTRGQQVTLRCSPKSGHDTVSWYQQALGQGPQFIFQYYEEEERQRGNFPDRFSGHQFPNYSSELNVNALLLGDSALYLCASSRVEMSTDTQYFGPGTRLTVL.

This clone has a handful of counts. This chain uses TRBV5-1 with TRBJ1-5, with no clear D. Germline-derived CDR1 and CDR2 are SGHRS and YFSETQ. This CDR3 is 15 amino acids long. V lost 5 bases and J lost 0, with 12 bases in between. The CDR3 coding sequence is TGCGCCAGCAGTACCGACGGGTATAGCAATCAGCCCCAGCATTTT. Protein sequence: CASSTDGYSNQPQHF.

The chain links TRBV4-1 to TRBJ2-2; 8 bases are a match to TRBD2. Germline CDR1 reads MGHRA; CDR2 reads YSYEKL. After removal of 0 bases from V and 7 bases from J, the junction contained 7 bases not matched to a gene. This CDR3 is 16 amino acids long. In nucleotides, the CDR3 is TGCGCCAGCAGCCAAGATACGGCGGGGGGCCGCGGGGAGCTGTTTTTT. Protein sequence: CASSQDTAGGRGELFF.

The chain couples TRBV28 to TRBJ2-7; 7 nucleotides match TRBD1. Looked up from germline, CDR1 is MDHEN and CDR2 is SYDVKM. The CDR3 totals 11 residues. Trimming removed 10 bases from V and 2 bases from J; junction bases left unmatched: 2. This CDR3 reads CAIGTAYEQYF. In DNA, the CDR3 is TGTGCCATTGGGACAGCCTACGAGCAGTACTTC.

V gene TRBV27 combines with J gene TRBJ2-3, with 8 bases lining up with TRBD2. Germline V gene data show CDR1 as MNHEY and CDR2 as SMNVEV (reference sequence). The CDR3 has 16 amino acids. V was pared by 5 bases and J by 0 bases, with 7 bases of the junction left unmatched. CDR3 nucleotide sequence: TGTGCCAGCAGTCGCTTAGCGGGGAGTAGCACAGATACGCAGTATTTT. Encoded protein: CASSRLAGSSTDTQYF.

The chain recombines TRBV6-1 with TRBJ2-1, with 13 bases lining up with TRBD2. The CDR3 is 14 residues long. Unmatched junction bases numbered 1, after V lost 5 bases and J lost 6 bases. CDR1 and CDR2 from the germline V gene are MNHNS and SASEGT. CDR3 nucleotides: TGTGCCAGCAGTACTAGCGGGGGGGCCAATGAGCAGTTCTTC. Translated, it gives CASSTSGGANEQFF.

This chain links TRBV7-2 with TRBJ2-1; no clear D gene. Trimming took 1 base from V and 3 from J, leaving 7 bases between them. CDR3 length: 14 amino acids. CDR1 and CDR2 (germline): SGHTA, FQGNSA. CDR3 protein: CASSLELLYNEQFF. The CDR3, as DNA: TGTGCCAGCAGCTTAGAACTCCTCTACAATGAGCAGTTCTTC.

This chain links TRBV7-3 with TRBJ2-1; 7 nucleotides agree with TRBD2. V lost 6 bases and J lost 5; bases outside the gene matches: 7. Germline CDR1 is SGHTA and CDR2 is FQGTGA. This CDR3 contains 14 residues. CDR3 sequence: CASRGEGVNNEQFF. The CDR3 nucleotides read TGTGCCAGCAGGGGGGAGGGAGTCAACAATGAGCAGTTCTTC.

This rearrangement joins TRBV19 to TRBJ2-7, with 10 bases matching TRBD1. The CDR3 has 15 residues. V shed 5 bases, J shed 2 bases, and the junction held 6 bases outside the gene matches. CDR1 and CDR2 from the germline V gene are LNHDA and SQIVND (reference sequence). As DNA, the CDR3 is TGTGCCAGTAGTGCTCCGGGGACAGGGGCCTACGAGCAGTACTTC. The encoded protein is CASSAPGTGAYEQYF.

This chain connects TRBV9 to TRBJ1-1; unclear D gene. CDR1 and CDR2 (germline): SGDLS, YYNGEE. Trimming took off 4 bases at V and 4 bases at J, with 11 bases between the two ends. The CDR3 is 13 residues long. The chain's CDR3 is CASSPRSFTEAFF. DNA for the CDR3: TGTGCCAGCAGCCCCCGTTCTTTCACTGAAGCTTTCTTT.

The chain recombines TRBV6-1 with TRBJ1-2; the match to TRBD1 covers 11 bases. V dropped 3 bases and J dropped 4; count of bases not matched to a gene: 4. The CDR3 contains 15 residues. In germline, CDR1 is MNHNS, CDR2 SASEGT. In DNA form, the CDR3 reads TGTGCCAGCAGTGACGCCGGACAGGGGGCCTATGGCTACACCTTC. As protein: CASSDAGQGAYGYTF.

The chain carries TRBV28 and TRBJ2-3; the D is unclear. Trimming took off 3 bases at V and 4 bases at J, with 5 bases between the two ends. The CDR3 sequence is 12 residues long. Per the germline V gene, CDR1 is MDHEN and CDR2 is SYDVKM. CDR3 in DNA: TGTGCCAGCAGTTTGGGCCCAGATACGCAGTATTTT. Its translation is CASSLGPDTQYF.

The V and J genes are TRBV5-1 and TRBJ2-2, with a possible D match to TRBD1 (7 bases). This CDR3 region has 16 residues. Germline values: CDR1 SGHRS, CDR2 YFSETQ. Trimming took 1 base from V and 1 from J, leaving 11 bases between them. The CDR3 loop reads CASSLSGGRNTGELFF. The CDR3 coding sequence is TGCGCCAGCAGCTTGTCAGGGGGGAGGAACACCGGGGAGCTGTTTTTT.

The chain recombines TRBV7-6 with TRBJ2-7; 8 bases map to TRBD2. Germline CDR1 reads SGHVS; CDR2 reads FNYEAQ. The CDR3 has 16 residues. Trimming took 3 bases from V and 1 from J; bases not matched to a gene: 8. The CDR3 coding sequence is TGTGCCAGCAGCTTCCAGAGCTCTAGCGGGTCCTACGAGCAGTACTTC. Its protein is CASSFQSSSGSYEQYF.

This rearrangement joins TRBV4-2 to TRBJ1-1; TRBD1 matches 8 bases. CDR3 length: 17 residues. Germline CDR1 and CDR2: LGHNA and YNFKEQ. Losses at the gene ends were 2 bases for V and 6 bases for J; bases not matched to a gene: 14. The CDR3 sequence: CASSQLPGQGLSAEAFF. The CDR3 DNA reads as TGTGCCAGCAGCCAACTGCCCGGACAGGGTTTGAGCGCTGAAGCTTTCTTT.

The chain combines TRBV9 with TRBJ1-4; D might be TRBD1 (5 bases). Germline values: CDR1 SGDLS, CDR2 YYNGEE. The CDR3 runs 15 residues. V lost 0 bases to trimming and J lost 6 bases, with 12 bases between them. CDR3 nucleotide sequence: TGTGCCAGCAGCGTAGGAATGGGGCTCGATGAAAAACTGTTTTTT. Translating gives CASSVGMGLDEKLFF.

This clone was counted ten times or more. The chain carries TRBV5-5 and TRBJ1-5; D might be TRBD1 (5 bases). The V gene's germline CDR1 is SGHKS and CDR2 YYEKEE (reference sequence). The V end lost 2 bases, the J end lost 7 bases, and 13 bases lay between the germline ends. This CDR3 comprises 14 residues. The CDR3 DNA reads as TGTGCCAGCAGCTTCATTCCAGGGTTCCAGCCCCAGCATTTT. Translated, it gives CASSFIPGFQPQHF.

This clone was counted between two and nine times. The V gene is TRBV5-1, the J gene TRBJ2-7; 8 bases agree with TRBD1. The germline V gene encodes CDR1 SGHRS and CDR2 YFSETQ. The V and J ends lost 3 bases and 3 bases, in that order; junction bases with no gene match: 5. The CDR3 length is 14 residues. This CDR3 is CASSSGTGVYEQYF. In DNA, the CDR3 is TGCGCCAGCAGCTCCGGGACAGGCGTCTACGAGCAGTACTTC.

The CDR3 reads CASSIMGLPNSPLHF. The CDR3 coding sequence is TGTGCCAGTAGTATCATGGGACTGCCCAATTCACCCCTCCACTTT. This chain connects TRBV19 to TRBJ1-6; possible D gene TRBD1, 5 bases. CDR1 is LNHDA, CDR2 SQIVND, per germline (reference sequence). The CDR3 runs 15 residues. Trimming removed 3 bases at V and 7 bases at J, with 13 bases between.

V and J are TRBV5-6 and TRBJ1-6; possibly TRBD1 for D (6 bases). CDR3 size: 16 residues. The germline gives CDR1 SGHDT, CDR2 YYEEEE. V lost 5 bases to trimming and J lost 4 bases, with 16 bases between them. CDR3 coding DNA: TGTGCCAGCAGACTCAGGGGTAGTGGTTATAATTCACCCCTCCACTTT. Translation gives CASRLRGSGYNSPLHF.

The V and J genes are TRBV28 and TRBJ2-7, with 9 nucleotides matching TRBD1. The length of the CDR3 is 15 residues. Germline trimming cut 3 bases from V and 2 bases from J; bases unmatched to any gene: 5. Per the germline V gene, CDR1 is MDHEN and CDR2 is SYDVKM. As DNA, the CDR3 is TGTGCCAGCAGTTTTACAGGGGGCTATACCTACGAGCAGTACTTC. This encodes CASSFTGGYTYEQYF.